These 29 T cell receptor beta chains were all obtained from the same sample, sequenced in a study of STAT5B mutations in CD4+ large granular lymphocyte leukemia. Measured with immunoSEQ multiplex PCR; TCRdb has only the in-frame clones, and not every one. The table includes 20,000 or so clones, around 75% detected once. Sample: CD4+ T cells from blood buffy coats. Receptors originate from a human donor in good health.

The rearrangement uses TRBV5-6 and TRBJ2-4, with D possibly matching TRBD2 (6 bases). Per germline, CDR1 SGHDT and CDR2 YYEEEE. The CDR3 is 16 residues long. The germline V and J ends were trimmed by 4 bases and 0 bases, with 14 bases remaining between them. This CDR3 is CASSPLGLLAKNIQYF. The CDR3 DNA sequence: TGTGCCAGCAGCCCCCTGGGACTCCTAGCCAAAAACATTCAGTACTTC.

The J gene is TRBJ1-1, the V gene TRBV5-4; no clear D. Germline V gives CDR1 SGHNT, CDR2 YYREEE (reference sequence). The CDR3 is made up of 15 amino acids. V was shortened by 6 bases and J by 0 bases, with 15 bases between the two germline ends. The CDR3 protein is CASTGRAALNTEAFF. The CDR3, as DNA: TGTGCCAGCACTGGAAGAGCCGCATTGAACACTGAAGCTTTCTTT.

The chain has TRBV23-1 and TRBJ1-2; D uncertain. TRBV23-1 is classed as an ORF, of uncertain function. Trimming shortened V by 0 bases and J by 7 bases, and 12 bases separated the two germline ends. CDR3 length: 14 residues. The CDR3 reads CASSQSRRPGGYTF. As DNA, the CDR3 is TGCGCCAGCAGTCAATCCCGCAGGCCGGGTGGCTACACCTTC.

A few counts support this clone. The chain carries TRBV4-1 and TRBJ1-1, with D unresolved. V shed 0 bases and J shed 6 bases, with 11 bases lying between them. Per germline, CDR1 MGHRA and CDR2 YSYEKL. CDR3 length: 14 residues. The CDR3 DNA is TGCGCCAGCAGCCAAGAACGGGGTAACGCTGAAGCTTTCTTT. This sequence encodes CASSQERGNAEAFF.

This clone was observed a single time. This rearrangement joins TRBV6-1 to TRBJ2-5; TRBD2 matches at 9 bases. This CDR3 has 15 amino acids. Trimming took 4 bases from V and 0 from J; bases not matched to a gene: 3. Germline lookup yields CDR1 MNHNS and CDR2 SASEGT. CDR3 protein: CASSVTSGHQETQYF. The CDR3 DNA is TGTGCCAGCAGTGTCACTAGCGGGCACCAAGAGACCCAGTACTTC.

The chain carries TRBV4-1 and TRBJ2-7; the D gene is possibly TRBD1 (6 bases). The CDR3 totals 15 residues. Trimming took off 3 bases at V and 3 bases at J, with 15 bases between the two ends. CDR1 and CDR2 (germline): MGHRA, YSYEKL. The CDR3 nucleotides are TGCGCCAGCAGCCAGTGGGGGACACCTCTCTACGAGCAGTACTTC. This encodes CASSQWGTPLYEQYF.

This sequence joins TRBV6-1 and TRBJ2-7, with 11 bases lining up with TRBD1. V gave up 8 bases and J gave up 4 bases; unmatched junction bases: 7. Germline V CDR1 and CDR2: MNHNS, SASEGT. The CDR3 length is 14 residues. The CDR3 is CASSIRDRGYEQYF. CDR3 DNA sequence: TGTGCCAGCTCTATCCGGGACAGGGGGTACGAGCAGTACTTC.

The chain uses TRBV18 and TRBJ1-1; TRBD1 is a possible D gene (6 bases). V was cut by 6 bases and J by 7 bases, with 12 bases left in between. This CDR3 comprises 12 residues. The germline V gene encodes CDR1 KGHSH and CDR2 LQKENI. CDR3 loop: CASSRADSEAFF. The DNA of the CDR3 is TGTGCCAGCTCCCGGGCGGACAGTGAAGCTTTCTTT. The whole variable domain, filled in from reference TRBV18 and TRBJ1-1, reads NAGVMQNPRHLVRRRGQEARLRCSPMKGHSHVYWYRQLPEEGLKFMVYLQKENIIDESGMPKERFSAEFPKEGPSILRIQQVVRGDSAAYFCASSRADSEAFFGQGTRLTVV.

This rearrangement joins TRBV29-1 to TRBJ1-1; D gene ambiguous. V was pared by 6 bases and J by 0 bases, with 5 bases between. Germline V gene data show CDR1 as SQVTM and CDR2 as ANQGSEA. The CDR3 totals 11 residues. The CDR3 sequence: CSVGMNTEAFF. CDR3 nucleotides: TGCAGCGTAGGAATGAACACTGAAGCTTTCTTT. Supplemented by reference TRBV29-1 and TRBJ1-1, the full variable domain reads SAVISQKPSRDICQRGTSLTIQCQVDSQVTMMFWYRQQPGQSLTLIATANQGSEATYESGFVIDKFPISRPNLTFSTLTVSNMSPEDSSIYLCSVGMNTEAFFGQGTRLTVV.

The rearrangement uses TRBV13 and TRBJ2-2; 8 positions agree with TRBD2. The junction had 9 bases not matched to a gene; V was cut back by 1 base and J by 5 bases. The CDR3 length is 17 residues. Germline V gene lookup returns CDR1 PRHDT and CDR2 FYEKMQ (reference sequence). CDR3 nucleotide sequence: TGTGCCAGCAGCTTAGTGGGTAGCGGGGCTGGTACCGGGGAGCTGTTTTTT. It yields the protein CASSLVGSGAGTGELFF. Full variable domain (remainder filled in from reference TRBV13 and TRBJ2-2): AAGVIQSPRHLIKEKRETATLKCYPIPRHDTVYWYQQGPGQDPQFLISFYEKMQSDKGSIPDRFSAQQFSDYHSELNMSSLELGDSALYFCASSLVGSGAGTGELFFGEGSRLTVL.

The CDR3 loop reads CASNTGDTDTQYF. The CDR3 bases are TGTGCCAGTAACACGGGGGACACAGATACGCAGTATTTT. This rearrangement joins TRBV6-1 to TRBJ2-3; maybe TRBD2 (6 bases). CDR1 and CDR2 (germline): MNHNS, SASEGT. The CDR3 loop spans 13 amino acids. V was clipped by 9 bases and J by 2 bases, with 12 bases between them.

V gene TRBV29-1 combines with J gene TRBJ2-1; 8 nucleotides line up with TRBD2. Germline lookup yields CDR1 SQVTM and CDR2 ANQGSEA. This CDR3 is 15 amino acids long. The V segment lost 0 bases and the J segment 7 bases; nucleotides outside the gene matches: 8. DNA for the CDR3: TGCAGCGTTGAAGATCGCCGGGGGGGTATGAATGAGCAGTTCTTC. The encoded protein is CSVEDRRGGMNEQFF.

The chain links TRBV9 to TRBJ2-2; D not certain. The CDR3 is 12 amino acids. Germline values: CDR1 SGDLS, CDR2 YYNGEE. V was cut by 4 bases and J by 0 bases, with 1 base left in between. DNA for the CDR3: TGTGCCAGCAGCCCGAACACCGGGGAGCTGTTTTTT. Translating gives CASSPNTGELFF.

The rearrangement joins TRBV11-3 to TRBJ2-7, with a possible D match to TRBD1 (6 bases). In germline, CDR1 is SGHNT, CDR2 YENEEA. Trimming took 1 base from V and 5 from J, leaving 21 bases between them. CDR3 length: 17 amino acids. CDR3 amino acids: CASSLVASSGARNEQYF. The CDR3 DNA reads as TGTGCCAGCAGCTTAGTAGCCTCATCAGGGGCGCGGAACGAGCAGTACTTC.

V usage is TRBV6-6 and J usage is TRBJ1-1; a possible D gene is TRBD1 (6 bases). Between the trimmed V and J ends, which lost 6 bases and 5 bases, there was a span of 10 bases. This CDR3 contains 12 residues. Germline V gives CDR1 MNHNY, CDR2 SVGAGI (reference sequence). CDR3 loop: CASRTQGTEAFF. The DNA of the CDR3 is TGTGCCAGCAGGACCCAGGGGACTGAAGCTTTCTTT.

The chain recombines TRBV7-2 with TRBJ2-2; D is possibly TRBD1 (5 bases). Germline CDR1 SGHTA, CDR2 FQGNSA. With 2 bases removed from V and 8 bases from J, the gap between germline ends came to 15 bases. CDR3 length: 15 amino acids. CDR3 loop: CASSLHAQGTGELFF. CDR3 bases: TGTGCCAGCAGCTTACATGCGCAGGGAACTGGGGAGCTGTTTTTT.

J is TRBJ2-1 and V is TRBV19; TRBD1 aligns across 7 bases. The CDR3 is made up of 15 amino acids. The ends lost 4 bases at V and 7 bases at J; junction bases unmatched: 10. CDR1 LNHDA and CDR2 SQIVND come from the germline V gene (reference sequence). The CDR3 DNA reads as TGTGCCAGTAGTAGTAAGGGGGCGCTTCAAAATGAGCAGTTCTTC. Its protein is CASSSKGALQNEQFF.

This chain connects TRBV7-9 to TRBJ1-2, with D perhaps TRBD1 (5 bases). The V end was cut by 5 bases, the J end by 4 bases, with 17 bases between. The CDR3 runs 15 residues. From germline, CDR1 is SEHNR and CDR2 FQNEAQ (reference sequence). The DNA for the CDR3 is TGTGCCAGCAGCCCCTCAGCACAGGAACTCTATGGCTACACCTTC. It is translated as CASSPSAQELYGYTF.

This chain uses TRBV18 with TRBJ2-3; TRBD2 is a possible D gene (5 bases). Germline V gives CDR1 KGHSH, CDR2 LQKENI. Trimming removed 6 bases from V and 9 bases from J, with 16 bases in between. The CDR3 loop spans 13 amino acids. The CDR3 protein is CASSPETGMTQYF. The CDR3, as DNA: TGTGCCAGCTCCCCCGAGACCGGGATGACGCAGTATTTT.

This clone turned up a few times. CDR3 nucleotides: TGTGCCAGCAGCTTCGGGGTGGACACTGAAGCTTTCTTT. It yields the protein CASSFGVDTEAFF. The chain links TRBV11-2 to TRBJ1-1; D not certain. Germline V gives CDR1 SGHAT, CDR2 FQNNGV. V lost 3 bases and J 3 bases, leaving 8 bases between the germline ends. The CDR3 has 13 amino acids.

V and J are TRBV6-7 and TRBJ2-5; TRBD2 matches at 8 bases. TRBV6-7 is known as an ORF, though its function is uncertain. The CDR3 has 19 amino acids. Unmatched junction bases numbered 18, after V lost 2 bases and J lost 4 bases. The CDR3 DNA reads as TGTGCCAGCAGTTACCCGGAAACGGCGGGAGGTGTGGAAGGAGAGACCCAGTACTTC. Translating it yields CASSYPETAGGVEGETQYF.

This clone was picked up a small number of times. The chain has TRBV7-9 and TRBJ1-6; 8 bases align to TRBD1. The trim removed 1 base at V and 8 bases at J, leaving 10 bases unmatched. Germline V gives CDR1 SEHNR, CDR2 FQNEAQ (reference sequence). The CDR3 contains 17 residues. This chain's CDR3 is CASSLVRQGRLDSPLHF. The CDR3 coding sequence is TGTGCCAGCAGCTTAGTCCGACAGGGGCGGCTCGATTCACCCCTCCACTTT.

V and J are TRBV5-1 and TRBJ2-3; TRBD2 aligns across 11 bases. Germline V gene sequence: CDR1 SGHRS, CDR2 YFSETQ. CDR3 length: 15 residues. Trimming took 4 bases from V and 1 from J; bases not matched to a gene: 2. For the CDR3, the DNA is TGCGCCAGCAGCCTACTAGCGGGGGGCACAGATACGCAGTATTTT. Translated, it gives CASSLLAGGTDTQYF.

This chain joins TRBV18 and TRBJ2-1, with a tentative D call TRBD2 (6 bases). The germline V gene has CDR1 KGHSH and CDR2 LQKENI. CDR3 length: 14 amino acids. The V end lost 0 bases, the J end lost 4 bases, and 7 bases lay between the germline ends. The CDR3 sequence is CASSPPGSYNEQFF. The CDR3 DNA is TGTGCCAGCTCACCACCCGGGAGTTACAATGAGCAGTTCTTC.

This rearrangement joins TRBV15 to TRBJ2-7; 10 bases align to TRBD1. Germline CDR1 LNHNV, CDR2 YYDKDF (reference sequence). Trimming at V came to 3 bases and at J to 8 bases, leaving 7 bases not matched to a gene. The CDR3 spans 14 residues. The CDR3 DNA reads as TGTGCCACCAGCAGCTGGGACAGGGGTCCGAAGCAGTACTTC. Translation: CATSSWDRGPKQYF.

V is TRBV10-2 and J is TRBJ1-5, with D possibly TRBD1 on 5 matching bases. Trimming took off 5 bases at V and 3 bases at J, with 8 bases between the two ends. CDR1 WSHSY and CDR2 SAAADI come from the germline V gene. This CDR3 spans 13 amino acids. This CDR3 is CASSLGDNQPQHF. CDR3 bases: TGCGCCAGCAGTTTGGGGGACAATCAGCCCCAGCATTTT.

V is TRBV2 and J is TRBJ2-4; 7 bases are shared with TRBD2. Trimming at V came to 5 bases and at J to 5 bases, leaving 6 bases not matched to a gene. CDR3 length: 14 amino acids. Per the germline V gene, CDR1 is SNHLY and CDR2 is FYNNEI. The CDR3 here is CASSRGTTQNIQYF. The CDR3 coding sequence is TGTGCCAGCAGTCGAGGGACTACTCAAAACATTCAGTACTTC.

V is TRBV5-1 and J is TRBJ2-1, with D uncertain. V shed 0 bases and J shed 3 bases, with 4 bases lying between them. The CDR3 is 13 amino acids. Per the germline V gene, CDR1 is SGHRS and CDR2 is YFSETQ. The CDR3: CASSLGDYNEQFF. DNA of the CDR3: TGCGCCAGCAGCTTGGGGGACTACAATGAGCAGTTCTTC. The variable domain in full, with the rest retrieved from reference TRBV5-1 and TRBJ2-1, is KAGVTQTPRYLIKTRGQQVTLSCSPISGHRSVSWYQQTPGQGLQFLFEYFSETQRNKGNFPGRFSGRQFSNSRSEMNVSTLELGDSALYLCASSLGDYNEQFFGPGTRLTVL.

A few counts support this clone. The chain carries TRBV27 and TRBJ1-1, with TRBD1 identical over 9 bases. Losses at the gene ends were 6 bases for V and 4 bases for J; bases not matched to a gene: 3. Germline CDR1 and CDR2: MNHEY and SMNVEV (reference sequence). The CDR3 sequence is 13 residues long. The DNA of the CDR3 is TGTGCCAGCAGCTTGACAGGGGGCACTGAAGCTTTCTTT. Protein sequence: CASSLTGGTEAFF.